The 3 T cell receptor beta chains below come from one sample, sequenced in a study of blood T cell repertoires in COVID-19. Method: immunoSEQ multiplex PCR; TCRdb's copy keeps in-frame clones and lacks some. This table holds some 120,000 clones, around nine tenths found once. The specimen sequenced was peripheral blood. The receptors derive from a human donor with active COVID-19. The donor label of this sample is uncertain.

The chain carries TRBV5-6 and TRBJ2-7; 7 bases are shared with TRBD1. The length of the CDR3 is 15 residues. Germline-derived CDR1 and CDR2 are SGHDT and YYEEEE. The ends lost 3 bases at V and 0 bases at J; junction bases unmatched: 6. DNA for the CDR3: TGTGCCAGCAGCTCCTCAGACAGGGTCTCCTACGAGCAGTACTTC. This sequence encodes CASSSSDRVSYEQYF.

This chain uses TRBV7-2 with TRBJ2-1, with TRBD2 matching 10 bases. This CDR3 region has 15 residues. The germline V gene encodes CDR1 SGHTA and CDR2 FQGNSA. V shed 0 bases, J shed 9 bases, and the junction held 5 bases outside the gene matches. CDR3: CASSLARTSGSEQFF. In DNA, the CDR3 is TGTGCCAGCAGCTTAGCTCGGACTAGCGGTAGTGAGCAGTTCTTC.

This sequence joins TRBV7-2 and TRBJ1-6; D may be TRBD1 (6 bases). The CDR3 runs to 16 residues. Germline V gives CDR1 SGHTA, CDR2 FQGNSA. Trimming took 4 bases from V and 1 from J, leaving 11 bases between them. The CDR3 spells CASSSYTGSYNSPLHF. Here the CDR3 DNA reads TGTGCCAGCAGCTCCTATACAGGGTCCTATAATTCACCCCTCCACTTT. The entire variable domain, with the rest obtained from reference TRBV7-2 and TRBJ1-6, is as follows: GAGVSQSPSNKVTEKGKDVELRCDPISGHTALYWYRQSLGQGLEFLIYFQGNSAPDKSGLPSDRFSAERTGGSVSTLTIQRTQQEDSAVYLCASSSYTGSYNSPLHFGNGTRLTVT.